This note documents a single T cell receptor beta chain sequence. The data are from a study of cytomegalovirus exposure and HLA in healthy donors. Primers: 60 Vbeta forward and 13 Jbeta reverse. TCRdb's copy holds only in-frame clones and misses some; the assay was immunoSEQ multiplex PCR. The sample holds approximately 110,000 clones; around 84% are singletons and the top ten take 1.3%. The CDR3 runs 16 residues. Germline CDR1 and CDR2: LGHNA and YSLEER. Unmatched junction bases numbered 8, after V lost 3 bases and J lost 2 bases. The sequencing input was PBMCs. The clonotype originates from a man aged 25 to 40 in good health and CMV-seronegative. The chain combines TRBV4-3 with TRBJ2-3; 7 bases line up with TRBD1. CDR3 region: CASSQQTGTVTDTQYF. CDR3 DNA: TGCGCCAGCAGCCAGCAAACCGGGACAGTCACAGATACGCAGTATTTT.